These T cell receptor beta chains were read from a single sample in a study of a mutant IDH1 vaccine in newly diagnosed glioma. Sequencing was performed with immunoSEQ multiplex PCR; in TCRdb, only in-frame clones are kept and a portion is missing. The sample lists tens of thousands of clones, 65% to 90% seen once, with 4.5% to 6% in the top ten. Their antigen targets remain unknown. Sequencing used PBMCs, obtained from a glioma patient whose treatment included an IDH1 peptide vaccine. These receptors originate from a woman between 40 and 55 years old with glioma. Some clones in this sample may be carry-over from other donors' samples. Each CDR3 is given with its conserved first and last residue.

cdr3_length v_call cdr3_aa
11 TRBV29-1 CSVVQHNEQFF
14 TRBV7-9 CASSFAGVNTEAFF
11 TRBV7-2 CASGRGDEQFF
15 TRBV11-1 CASRLGLAGNNEQFF
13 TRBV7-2 CASSLGGRFAQYF
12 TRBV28 CASIGRYYEQYF
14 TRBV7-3 CASSPEGTVSEAFF
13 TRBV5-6 CASSLIGGYEQYF
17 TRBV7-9 CASSLGLDRGFFQPQHF
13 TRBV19 CASSTSGGQTQYF
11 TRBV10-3 CAIGRTDEQYF
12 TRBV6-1 CASSDPTDTQYF
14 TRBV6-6 CASSPLKNQETQYF
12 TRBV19 CASSRVRAEAFF
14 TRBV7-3 CASSPRLAGGEQFF
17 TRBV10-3 CAIRDTGLRLANYGYTF
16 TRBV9 CASSVAETWVHNEQFF
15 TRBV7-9 CASSFVQGADNEQFF
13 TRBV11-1 CASGFRDPYEQYF
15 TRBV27 CASSLRVVGTGELFF
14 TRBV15 CATLPDRLSTEAFF
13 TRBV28 CASQGGDISPLHF
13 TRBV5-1 CASSADSNNEQFF
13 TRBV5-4 CASSSRFSYGYTF
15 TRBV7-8 CASSLVGVAGSPLHF
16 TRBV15 CATSRERAGVSNEQFF
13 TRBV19 CASSYGGVGELFF
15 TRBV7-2 CASSSGGVRGEKLFF
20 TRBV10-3 CAISESEGYGRRSYNSPLHF
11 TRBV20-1 CSASEGHEQFF
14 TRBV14 CASSQQAGWDEQYF
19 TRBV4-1 CASSPVPSRLAGGGNEQFF
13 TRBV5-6 CASSLRGAYEQYF
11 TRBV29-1 CSVDSSYGYTF
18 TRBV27 CASSPNGLADIAKNIQYF
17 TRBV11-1 CASSPSAAGGVRETQYF
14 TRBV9 CASSVENRPDTQYF
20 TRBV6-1 CASSDVLRALTSVDTGELFF
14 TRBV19 CASSAPGGGNGYTF
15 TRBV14 CASSQTTGGQETQYF
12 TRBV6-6 CASSYRGETQYF
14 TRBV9 CASSPMLASNEQFF